The 12 T cell receptor beta chains reported below all come from one sample, sequenced in a study of cytomegalovirus exposure and HLA in healthy donors. 60 Vbeta and 13 Jbeta primers were used in PCR. Produced via immunoSEQ multiplex PCR; TCRdb's table is partial and in-frame only. The profile covers about 59,000 clones, with 83% appearing a single time and under 2% taken by the ten largest. Sequences were obtained from PBMCs. The receptors were sampled from a human donor in good health.

J is TRBJ1-5 and V is TRBV30, with 8 bases matching TRBD1. CDR3 length equals 15 residues. Trimming removed 2 bases from V and 6 bases from J; junction bases left unmatched: 9. The germline V gene has CDR1 GTSNPN and CDR2 SVGIG (reference sequence). The CDR3 region is CAWSSKGTGGQPQHF. CDR3 DNA sequence: TGTGCCTGGAGTAGCAAGGGGACAGGAGGTCAGCCCCAGCATTTT.

This clone appeared a few times. The chain employs TRBV6-5 and TRBJ2-7, with D maybe TRBD2 (7 bases). CDR1 is MNHEY and CDR2 is SVGAGI in the germline V gene. The V and J ends lost 2 bases and 5 bases respectively, with 16 bases between them. The CDR3 has 15 amino acids. In nucleotides, the CDR3 is TGTGCCAGCAGTTACGGGAGGGGCAGGGGTAACGAGCAGTACTTC. Its protein product is CASSYGRGRGNEQYF.

The V gene is TRBV11-2, the J gene TRBJ1-5, with TRBD1 identical over 7 bases. Germline V gene sequence: CDR1 SGHAT, CDR2 FQNNGV. V was pared by 5 bases and J by 3 bases, with 1 base of the junction left unmatched. CDR3 length: 13 residues. The CDR3 spells CASSDRDNQPQHF. CDR3 DNA: TGTGCCAGCAGCGACAGGGACAATCAGCCCCAGCATTTT.

This clone showed up just a few times. The rearrangement joins TRBV2 to TRBJ2-2, with 7 bases matching TRBD2. V lost 7 bases, J lost 3 bases, and 11 bases stayed unmatched. The length of the CDR3 is 16 residues. The germline CDR1 and CDR2 sequences are SNHLY and FYNNEI. This chain's CDR3 is CASTEGLAEYTGELFF. CDR3 nucleotides: TGTGCCAGCACCGAGGGGCTAGCGGAGTACACCGGGGAGCTGTTTTTT.

The V and J genes are TRBV5-1 and TRBJ2-1; D might be TRBD2 (6 bases). The CDR3 covers 16 residues. The germline V and J ends were trimmed by 2 bases and 1 base, with 13 bases remaining between them. The germline CDR1 and CDR2 sequences are SGHRS and YFSETQ. The CDR3 sequence: CASSFSGSGSYNEQFF. Written as DNA, the CDR3 is TGCGCCAGCAGCTTTTCCGGGAGTGGTTCCTACAATGAGCAGTTCTTC.

The chain joins TRBV4-3 to TRBJ1-3; weak D call: TRBD1 (5 bases). Trimming took off 0 bases at V and 0 bases at J, with 9 bases between the two ends. Germline CDR1 is LGHNA and CDR2 is YSLEER. This CDR3 is 16 amino acids long. The CDR3 DNA sequence: TGCGCCAGCAGCCAAGAGCACAGGACCTCTGGAAACACCATATATTTT. Translation: CASSQEHRTSGNTIYF.

The chain uses TRBV6-5 and TRBJ2-1; 7 bases align to TRBD1. The CDR3 loop spans 15 amino acids. CDR1 and CDR2 (germline): MNHEY, SVGAGI. With V trimmed by 2 bases and J by 8 bases, 9 bases remained unmatched. CDR3 coding DNA: TGTGCCAGCAGTTACAGCTGGGACAGTGTGGATGAGCAGTTCTTC. It is translated as CASSYSWDSVDEQFF.

The chain joins TRBV27 to TRBJ1-1; D might be TRBD1 (5 bases). Looked up from germline, CDR1 is MNHEY and CDR2 is SMNVEV (reference sequence). With 4 bases removed from V and 6 bases from J, the gap between germline ends came to 18 bases. The CDR3 extends over 15 amino acids. This chain's CDR3 is CASSWTRGLQAEAFF. The DNA of the CDR3 is TGTGCCAGCAGTTGGACCCGGGGGTTGCAGGCTGAAGCTTTCTTT.

The chain links TRBV12-5 to TRBJ1-1, with D possibly TRBD1 on 6 matching bases. Looked up from germline, CDR1 is LGHNT and CDR2 is FRNRAP. V dropped 6 bases and J dropped 1 base, with 21 bases sitting between them. This CDR3 has 17 residues. The DNA for the CDR3 is TGTGCTAGTGGCCTCCGCCAGGGGCTAGGGCCGAACACTGAAGCTTTCTTT. Translating gives CASGLRQGLGPNTEAFF.

V gene TRBV14 combines with J gene TRBJ2-7; TRBD2 matches at 8 bases. V was clipped by 2 bases and J by 0 bases; unmatched bases: 3. The CDR3 is 15 amino acids. Looked up from germline, CDR1 is SGHDN and CDR2 is FVKESK. CDR3 residues: CASSQLTSGSYEQYF. The CDR3 nucleotides are TGTGCCAGCAGCCAACTTACTAGCGGCTCCTACGAGCAGTACTTC.

This clone has just a few counts. The chain is built from TRBV9 and TRBJ2-3, with D possibly matching TRBD1 (6 bases). The CDR3 has 15 residues. Trimming took 1 base from V and 2 from J, leaving 11 bases between them. Per the germline V gene, CDR1 is SGDLS and CDR2 is YYNGEE. DNA of the CDR3: TGTGCCAGCAGCGTAAGTGGGGGCCCCACAGATACGCAGTATTTT. Translation: CASSVSGGPTDTQYF.

This chain connects TRBV6-1 to TRBJ1-2; maybe TRBD1 (6 bases). CDR1 MNHNS and CDR2 SASEGT come from the germline V gene. The CDR3 is made up of 13 amino acids. Trimming cost V 7 bases and J 4 bases, with 13 bases left between them. The CDR3 sequence is CASTQGWAYGYTF. CDR3 DNA sequence: TGTGCCAGCACCCAGGGGTGGGCCTATGGCTACACCTTC.